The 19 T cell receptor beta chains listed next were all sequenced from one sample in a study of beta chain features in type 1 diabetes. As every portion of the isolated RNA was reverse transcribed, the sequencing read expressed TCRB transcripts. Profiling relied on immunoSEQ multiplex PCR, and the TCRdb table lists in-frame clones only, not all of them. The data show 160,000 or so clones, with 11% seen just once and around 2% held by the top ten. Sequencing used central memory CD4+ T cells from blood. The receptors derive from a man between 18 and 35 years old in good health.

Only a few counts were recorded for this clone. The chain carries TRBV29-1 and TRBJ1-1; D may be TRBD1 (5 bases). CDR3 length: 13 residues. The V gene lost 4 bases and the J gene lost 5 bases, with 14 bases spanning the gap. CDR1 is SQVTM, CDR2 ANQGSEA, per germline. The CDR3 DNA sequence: TGCAGCGTTGTTGGGGGAGGGCTAACTGAAGCTTTCTTT. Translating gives CSVVGGGLTEAFF.

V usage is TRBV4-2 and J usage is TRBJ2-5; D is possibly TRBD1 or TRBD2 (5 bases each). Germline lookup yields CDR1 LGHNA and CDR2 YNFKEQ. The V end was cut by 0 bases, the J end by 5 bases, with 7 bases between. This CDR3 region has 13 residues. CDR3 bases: TGTGCCAGCAGCCAAGAGGGGGTGGAGACCCAGTACTTC. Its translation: CASSQEGVETQYF.

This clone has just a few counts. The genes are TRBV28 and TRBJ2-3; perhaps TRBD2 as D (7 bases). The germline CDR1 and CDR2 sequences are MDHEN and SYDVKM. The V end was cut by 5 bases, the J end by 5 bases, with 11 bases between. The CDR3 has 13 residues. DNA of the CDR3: TGTGCCAGCAGTCGGGGGGCAGTAGATACGCAGTATTTT. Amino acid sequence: CASSRGAVDTQYF.

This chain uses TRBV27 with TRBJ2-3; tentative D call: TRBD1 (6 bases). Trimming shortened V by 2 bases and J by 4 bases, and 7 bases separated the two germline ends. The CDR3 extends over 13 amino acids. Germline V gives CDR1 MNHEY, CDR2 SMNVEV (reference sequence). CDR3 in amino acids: CASSLDRPDTQYF. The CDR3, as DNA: TGTGCCAGCAGTTTAGACAGGCCAGATACGCAGTATTTT.

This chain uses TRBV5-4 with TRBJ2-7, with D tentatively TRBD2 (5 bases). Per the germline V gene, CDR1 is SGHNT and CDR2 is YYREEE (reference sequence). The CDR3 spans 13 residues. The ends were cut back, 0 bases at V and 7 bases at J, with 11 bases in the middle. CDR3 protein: CASSLVLVGEQYF. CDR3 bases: TGTGCCAGCAGCTTGGTACTAGTCGGGGAGCAGTACTTC.

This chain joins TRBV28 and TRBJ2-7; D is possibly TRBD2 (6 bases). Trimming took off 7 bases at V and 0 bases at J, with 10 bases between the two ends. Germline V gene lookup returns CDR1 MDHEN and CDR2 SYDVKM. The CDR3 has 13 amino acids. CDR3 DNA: TGTGCCAGCATGCAGCGGGTCTCCTACGAGCAGTACTTC. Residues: CASMQRVSYEQYF.

CDR3 region: CASSGGTGTRPWEQYF. The CDR3 DNA reads TGTGCCAGCTCGGGGGGGACCGGGACTAGGCCGTGGGAGCAGTACTTC. The chain has TRBV18 and TRBJ2-7; 8 bases map to TRBD2. The J segment lost 7 bases and the V segment lost 6 bases, leaving 17 bases of the junction unmatched. Germline lookup yields CDR1 KGHSH and CDR2 LQKENI. The CDR3 sequence is 16 residues long.

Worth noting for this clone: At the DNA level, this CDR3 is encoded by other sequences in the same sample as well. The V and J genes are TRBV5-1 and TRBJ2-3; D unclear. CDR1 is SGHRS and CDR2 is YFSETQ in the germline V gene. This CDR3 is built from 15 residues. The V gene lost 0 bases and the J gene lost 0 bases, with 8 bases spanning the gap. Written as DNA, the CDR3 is TGCGCCAGCAGCTTGGTTGCTAGAAGCACAGATACGCAGTATTTT. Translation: CASSLVARSTDTQYF. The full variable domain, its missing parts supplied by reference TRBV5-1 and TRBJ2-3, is KAGVTQTPRYLIKTRGQQVTLSCSPISGHRSVSWYQQTPGQGLQFLFEYFSETQRNKGNFPGRFSGRQFSNSRSEMNVSTLELGDSALYLCASSLVARSTDTQYFGPGTRLTVL.

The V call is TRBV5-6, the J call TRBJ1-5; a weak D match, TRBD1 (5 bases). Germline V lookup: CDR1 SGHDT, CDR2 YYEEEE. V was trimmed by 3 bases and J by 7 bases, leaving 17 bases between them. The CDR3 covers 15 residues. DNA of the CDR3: TGTGCCAGCAGCTCCGGGGCCTTGCAAACCCAGCCCCAGCATTTT. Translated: CASSSGALQTQPQHF.

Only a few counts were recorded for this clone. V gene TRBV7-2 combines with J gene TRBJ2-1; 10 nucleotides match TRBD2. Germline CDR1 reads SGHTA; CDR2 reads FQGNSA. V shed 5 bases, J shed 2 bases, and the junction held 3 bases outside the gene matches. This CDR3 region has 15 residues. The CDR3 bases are TGTGCCAGCAGCCGTAGCGGGAGGCCCTACAATGAGCAGTTCTTC. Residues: CASSRSGRPYNEQFF.

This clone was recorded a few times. CDR3 residues: CASSDPLYGYTF. CDR3 bases: TGTGCCAGCAGCGACCCTCTCTATGGCTACACCTTC. The V and J genes are TRBV27 and TRBJ1-2; D not certain. Germline values: CDR1 MNHEY, CDR2 SMNVEV (reference sequence). The CDR3 has 12 residues. Trimming removed 6 bases at V and 4 bases at J, with 9 bases between.

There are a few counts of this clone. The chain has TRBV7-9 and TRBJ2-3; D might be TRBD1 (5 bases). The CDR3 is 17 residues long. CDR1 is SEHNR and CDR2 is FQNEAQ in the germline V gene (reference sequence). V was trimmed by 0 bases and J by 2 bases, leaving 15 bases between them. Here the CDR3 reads CASSLAPRVDATDTQYF. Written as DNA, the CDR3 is TGTGCCAGCAGCTTAGCGCCCAGGGTTGATGCCACAGATACGCAGTATTTT.

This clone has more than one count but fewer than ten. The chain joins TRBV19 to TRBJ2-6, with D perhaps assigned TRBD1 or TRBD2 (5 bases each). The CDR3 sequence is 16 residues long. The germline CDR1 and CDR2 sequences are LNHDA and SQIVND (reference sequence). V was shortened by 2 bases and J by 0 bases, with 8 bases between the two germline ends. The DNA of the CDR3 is TGTGCCAGTAGTATACGGGGCAGCTCTGGGGCCAACGTCCTGACTTTC. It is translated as CASSIRGSSGANVLTF.

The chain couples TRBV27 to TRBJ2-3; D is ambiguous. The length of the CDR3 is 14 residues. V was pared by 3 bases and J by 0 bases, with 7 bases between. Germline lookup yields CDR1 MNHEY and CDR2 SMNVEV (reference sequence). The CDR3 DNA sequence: TGTGCCAGCAGTTTCGCAGCTAGCACAGATACGCAGTATTTT. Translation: CASSFAASTDTQYF.

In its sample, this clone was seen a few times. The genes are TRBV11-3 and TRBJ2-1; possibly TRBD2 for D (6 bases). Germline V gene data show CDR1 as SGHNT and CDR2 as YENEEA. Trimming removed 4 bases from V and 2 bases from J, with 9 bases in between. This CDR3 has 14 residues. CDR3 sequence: CASSSGGPYNEQFF. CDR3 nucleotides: TGTGCCAGCAGCTCTGGAGGGCCCTACAATGAGCAGTTCTTC.

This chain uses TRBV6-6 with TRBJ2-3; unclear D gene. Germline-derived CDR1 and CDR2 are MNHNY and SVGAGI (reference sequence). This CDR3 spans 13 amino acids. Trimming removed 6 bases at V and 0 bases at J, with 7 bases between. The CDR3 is CASRKISTDTQYF. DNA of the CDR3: TGTGCCAGCAGAAAGATTAGCACAGATACGCAGTATTTT.

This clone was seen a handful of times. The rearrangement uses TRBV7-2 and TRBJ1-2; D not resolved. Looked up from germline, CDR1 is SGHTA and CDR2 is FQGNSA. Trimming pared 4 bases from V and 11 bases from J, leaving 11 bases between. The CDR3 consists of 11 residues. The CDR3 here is CASSSGLRYTF. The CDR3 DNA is TGTGCCAGCAGCTCCGGACTGAGGTACACCTTC.

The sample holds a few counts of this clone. CDR3 amino acids: CAWSPSHNNEQFF. The CDR3 coding sequence is TGTGCCTGGAGTCCCAGCCATAACAATGAGCAGTTCTTC. The chain recombines TRBV30 with TRBJ2-1, with D unclear. Germline V gene sequence: CDR1 GTSNPN, CDR2 SVGIG (reference sequence). CDR3 size: 13 residues. V lost 2 bases to trimming and J lost 5 bases, with 10 bases between them.

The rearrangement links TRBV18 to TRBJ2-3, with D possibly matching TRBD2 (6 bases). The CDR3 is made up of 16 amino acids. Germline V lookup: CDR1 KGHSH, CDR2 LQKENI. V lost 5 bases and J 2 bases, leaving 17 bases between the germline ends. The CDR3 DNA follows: TGTGCCAGCTCATCAACAGTGACTAGAGCCACAGATACGCAGTATTTT. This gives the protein CASSSTVTRATDTQYF.